A single sample gave rise to the 9 T cell receptor beta chains below, sequenced in a study of T cell responses to AZD1222 COVID-19 vaccine. Generated by immunoSEQ multiplex PCR, the TCRdb table keeps only in-frame clones and is missing some. The sample records 120,000 or so clones, about 89% being singletons. Sequencing used peripheral blood, obtained on day 0 of AZD1222 vaccination. Receptors originate from an adult in good health.

Only one count was recorded for this clone. This chain uses TRBV27 with TRBJ2-1, with D possibly matching TRBD2 (6 bases). The V end lost 0 bases, the J end lost 6 bases, and 12 bases lay between the germline ends. Germline CDR1 is MNHEY and CDR2 is SMNVEV (reference sequence). The CDR3 covers 15 residues. The CDR3 nucleotides read TGTGCCAGCAGTTTATCGGGGGGATTGCGCAATGAGCAGTTCTTC. Protein sequence: CASSLSGGLRNEQFF.

This clone was recorded a few times. V usage is TRBV27 and J usage is TRBJ1-1; perhaps TRBD1 as D (6 bases). Germline CDR1 reads MNHEY; CDR2 reads SMNVEV (reference sequence). The CDR3 is made up of 17 amino acids. Trimming took off 2 bases at V and 0 bases at J, with 16 bases between the two ends. The DNA for the CDR3 is TGTGCCAGCAGTTTAATGAGGGTTAGGGACATGAACACTGAAGCTTTCTTT. It codes for CASSLMRVRDMNTEAFF.

The rearrangement uses TRBV6-6 and TRBJ2-7; D remains ambiguous. This CDR3 spans 14 amino acids. The ends were cut back, 5 bases at V and 4 bases at J, with 15 bases in the middle. CDR1 MNHNY and CDR2 SVGAGI come from the germline V gene (reference sequence). In DNA form, the CDR3 reads TGTGCCAGCAGTCCTACCGCGGTCGGTTACGAGCAGTACTTC. This translates into CASSPTAVGYEQYF.

The chain is built from TRBV19 and TRBJ2-7; TRBD1 is a possible D gene (9 bases). Germline-derived CDR1 and CDR2 are LNHDA and SQIVND (reference sequence). V gave up 2 bases and J gave up 5 bases, with 16 bases separating them. The CDR3 contains 15 residues. The CDR3 DNA sequence: TGTGCCAGTAGTATACGGGGGGGACAGGGCGACGAGCAGTACTTC. Translated: CASSIRGGQGDEQYF.

V is TRBV27 and J is TRBJ2-3; TRBD2 matches at 8 bases. The germline gives CDR1 MNHEY, CDR2 SMNVEV (reference sequence). Trimming at V came to 7 bases and at J to 6 bases, leaving 12 bases not matched to a gene. CDR3 length: 15 residues. CDR3 region: CASKGAGDGRDTQYF. DNA of the CDR3: TGTGCCAGCAAGGGAGCGGGAGATGGAAGGGATACGCAGTATTTT.

The chain couples TRBV19 to TRBJ2-5; 7 bases are a match to TRBD1. The junction had 8 bases not matched to a gene; V was cut back by 1 base and J by 3 bases. The CDR3 contains 16 residues. Germline V gives CDR1 LNHDA, CDR2 SQIVND (reference sequence). The CDR3 nucleotides read TGTGCCAGTAGTATAGGTCTAGGGCAGGGGGAAGAGACCCAGTACTTC. This translates into CASSIGLGQGEETQYF.

The chain links TRBV6-1 to TRBJ2-7; a possible D gene is TRBD1 (6 bases). Germline CDR1 MNHNS, CDR2 SASEGT. The CDR3 has 14 residues. Trimming cost V 3 bases and J 1 base, with 10 bases left between them. CDR3 in DNA: TGTGCCAGCAGTGATGCAGGGGAGTCCTACGAGCAGTACTTC. Translated, it gives CASSDAGESYEQYF.

The chain is built from TRBV11-2 and TRBJ2-7; D may match TRBD1 or TRBD2 (5 bases each). V lost 5 bases to trimming and J lost 6 bases, with 17 bases between them. Germline V lookup: CDR1 SGHAT, CDR2 FQNNGV. This CDR3 contains 14 residues. The CDR3 region is CASSHNGATGEQYF. In nucleotides, the CDR3 is TGTGCCAGCAGCCATAACGGGGCAACGGGCGAGCAGTACTTC.

The chain recombines TRBV7-2 with TRBJ2-1, with D perhaps matching TRBD2 (5 bases). CDR1 and CDR2 from the germline V gene are SGHTA and FQGNSA. CDR3 size: 14 residues. V lost 3 bases, J lost 7 bases, and 13 bases lay in between. The CDR3 reads CASSFVEGRNEQFF. CDR3 DNA: TGTGCCAGCAGCTTTGTCGAGGGCAGGAATGAGCAGTTCTTC.